The source of this TCR beta chain is a study of blood T cell repertoires in COVID-19. Source study methods: Amplified reference gene primers provided the basis for estimating nucleated cell counts. The table came from immunoSEQ multiplex PCR; TCRdb's copy has only in-frame clones and leaves some out. V and J calls plus clone size are reproduced from that table; the DNA served to infer D and trimming. The sample includes 150,000 to 200,000 clones, approximately 88% of them seen just once. Germline V lookup: CDR1 SGDLS, CDR2 YYNGEE. The CDR3 extends over 17 amino acids. V lost 3 bases and J 4 bases, leaving 22 bases between the germline ends.

Sequencing was carried out using peripheral blood. The chain links TRBV9 to TRBJ1-2, with D uncertain. The clonotype originates from a woman in her thirties or forties with COVID-19, enrolled during active disease. CDR3 DNA: TGTGCCAGCAGCGGGGAACCCACGGGGTTGCCGGGCTATGGCTACACCTTC. This sequence encodes CASSGEPTGLPGYGYTF.